These 23 T cell receptor beta chains were sequenced from one sample in a study of blood T cell repertoires in COVID-19. The repertoire was sequenced with immunoSEQ multiplex PCR; TCRdb's copy has only in-frame clones and lacks some. The sample lists more than 85,000 clones, almost 85% occurring once. Specimen: peripheral blood. The receptors originated from a man between 70 and 80 years old with acute or convalescent COVID-19.

The chain combines TRBV7-3 with TRBJ2-3; 8 bases are shared with TRBD2. CDR1 SGHTA and CDR2 FQGTGA come from the germline V gene. The ends lost 7 bases at V and 2 bases at J; junction bases unmatched: 8. This CDR3 is built from 15 residues. The CDR3 loop reads CASTEAGVNTDTQYF. CDR3 coding DNA: TGTGCCAGCACAGAAGCGGGGGTCAACACAGATACGCAGTATTTT.

The table lists this clone with a few counts. J is TRBJ1-6 and V is TRBV2, with a weak D call TRBD1 (5 bases). CDR1 and CDR2 from the germline V gene are SNHLY and FYNNEI. The CDR3 runs to 14 residues. Trimming left V 4 bases short and J 7 bases short, with 11 bases between. CDR3 protein: CASSVGGYNSPLHF. CDR3 sequence (DNA): TGTGCCAGCAGTGTGGGGGGATACAATTCACCCCTCCACTTT.

The gene calls are TRBV24-1 and TRBJ2-7, with TRBD1 identical over 8 bases. The V gene end was trimmed by 4 bases and the J gene end by 6 bases; junction bases not matched to a gene: 4. Germline lookup yields CDR1 KGHDR and CDR2 SFDVKD. The CDR3 is 13 amino acids. Written as DNA, the CDR3 is TGTGCCACCAGTGACCCTGACAGGGGCGAGCAGTACTTC. This codes for CATSDPDRGEQYF.

The chain couples TRBV2 to TRBJ1-2; tentative D call: TRBD1 (6 bases). V dropped 10 bases and J dropped 2 bases, with 11 bases sitting between them. The CDR3 has 12 residues. Germline V CDR1 and CDR2: SNHLY, FYNNEI. CDR3 in DNA: TGTGCCACCACCACAGGGAACTATGGCTACACCTTC. Its translation: CATTTGNYGYTF.

This chain links TRBV5-4 with TRBJ1-6; TRBD1 aligns across 8 bases. The CDR3 is 15 amino acids. V lost 5 bases and J lost 12; bases outside the gene matches: 13. The germline V gene encodes CDR1 SGHNT and CDR2 YYREEE (reference sequence). This CDR3 is CASREGQEARRPLHF. The CDR3 nucleotides read TGTGCCAGCAGGGAGGGACAGGAGGCGAGAAGACCCCTCCACTTT.

V and J are TRBV15 and TRBJ1-4, with D unclear. The CDR3 has 14 residues. Trimming stripped 6 bases from V and 5 bases from J, with 13 bases between. CDR1 and CDR2 (germline): LNHNV, YYDKDF (reference sequence). CDR3 nucleotide sequence: TGTGCCACCAGAGTAGTTGGAGGAAATGAAAAACTGTTTTTT. Its protein is CATRVVGGNEKLFF.

The V and J genes are TRBV7-3 and TRBJ2-1, with D perhaps matching TRBD2 (6 bases). The germline V and J ends were trimmed by 7 bases and 2 bases, with 15 bases remaining between them. The V gene's germline CDR1 is SGHTA and CDR2 FQGTGA. This CDR3 has 15 residues. In DNA form, the CDR3 reads TGTGCCAGCACCCAAAGCGGGCTAGCCTACAATGAGCAGTTCTTC. This codes for CASTQSGLAYNEQFF.

The chain is built from TRBV3-1 (or the pseudogene TRBV3-2) and TRBJ1-2; the D gene is possibly TRBD1 (5 bases). V was cut by 0 bases and J by 8 bases, with 10 bases left in between. CDR1 and CDR2 (germline): LGHDT, YNNKEL (reference sequence). The CDR3 sequence is 13 residues long. The CDR3 reads CASSQEPGGGYTF. The CDR3 DNA reads as TGTGCCAGCAGCCAAGAACCGGGGGGGGGCTACACCTTC.

The chain links TRBV7-2 to TRBJ1-5; D not certain. The CDR3 is made up of 13 amino acids. Germline assignment: CDR1 SGHTA and CDR2 FQGNSA. Trimming took off 2 bases at V and 1 base at J, with 3 bases between the two ends. CDR3 DNA sequence: TGTGCCAGCAGCTTATTAAGCAATCAGCCCCAGCATTTT. Protein: CASSLLSNQPQHF.

The rearrangement joins TRBV5-4 to TRBJ2-7, with TRBD1 identical over 8 bases. Germline V gene lookup returns CDR1 SGHNT and CDR2 YYREEE (reference sequence). V lost 4 bases, J lost 7 bases, and 7 bases stayed unmatched. The CDR3 loop spans 13 amino acids. The CDR3 coding sequence is TGTGCCAGCAGCCACGGACAGGGAACGGAGCAGTACTTC. Translation: CASSHGQGTEQYF. The full variable domain, completed using reference TRBV5-4 and TRBJ2-7, is ETGVTQSPTHLIKTRGQQVTLRCSSQSGHNTVSWYQQALGQGPQFIFQYYREEENGRGNFPPRFSGLQFPNYSSELNVNALELDDSALYLCASSHGQGTEQYFGPGTRLTVT.

This clone was detected once. The rearrangement uses TRBV7-2 and TRBJ1-3, with unresolved D. Germline loops: CDR1 SGHTA, CDR2 FQGNSA. CDR3 size: 15 residues. V lost 2 bases and J lost 4, with 12 bases in between. The CDR3 spells CASSLSGGQGNTIYF. In DNA, the CDR3 is TGTGCCAGCAGCTTAAGCGGCGGGCAGGGAAACACCATATATTTT.

The CDR3 loop reads CASFEQGARDEQYF. The CDR3 DNA reads as TGTGCCAGCTTCGAACAGGGGGCGCGAGACGAGCAGTACTTC. The chain is built from TRBV28 and TRBJ2-7; 9 positions match TRBD1. Germline V gene lookup returns CDR1 MDHEN and CDR2 SYDVKM. This CDR3 is 14 amino acids long. J was trimmed by 5 bases and V by 8 bases; bases with no gene match: 10. The whole variable domain, filled in from reference TRBV28 and TRBJ2-7, reads DVKVTQSSRYLVKRTGEKVFLECVQDMDHENMFWYRQDPGLGLRLIYFSYDVKMKEKGDIPEGYSVSREKKERFSLILESASTNQTSMYLCASFEQGARDEQYFGPGTRLTVT.

The J gene is TRBJ1-1, the V gene TRBV3-1 (or the pseudogene TRBV3-2); no definite D call. Germline lookup yields CDR1 LGHDT and CDR2 YNNKEL (reference sequence). The CDR3 covers 16 residues. V was trimmed by 1 base and J by 2 bases, leaving 14 bases between them. CDR3 sequence (DNA): TGTGCCAGCAGCCAAGTGTCGTCGCCGGTTAACACTGAAGCTTTCTTT. Its translation: CASSQVSSPVNTEAFF.

V gene TRBV29-1 combines with J gene TRBJ2-5; 7 bases align to TRBD1. With 7 bases clipped from V and 3 bases from J, the junction kept 5 bases outside the gene matches. Per the germline V gene, CDR1 is SQVTM and CDR2 is ANQGSEA. The CDR3 runs to 12 residues. The CDR3 spells CSARDSKETQYF. The CDR3 nucleotides read TGCAGCGCCCGGGACAGCAAAGAGACCCAGTACTTC.

This chain connects TRBV27 to TRBJ1-1; 7 nucleotides align to TRBD1. Per germline, CDR1 MNHEY and CDR2 SMNVEV (reference sequence). This CDR3 comprises 15 residues. V lost 6 bases to trimming and J lost 3 bases; unmatched junction nucleotides: 10. The CDR3 region is CASSTSRGLDTEAFF. In nucleotides, the CDR3 is TGTGCCAGCAGCACCTCAAGGGGGCTTGACACTGAAGCTTTCTTT.

The chain links TRBV30 to TRBJ2-2; D gene uncertain. The length of the CDR3 is 12 residues. The germline CDR1 and CDR2 sequences are GTSNPN and SVGIG (reference sequence). The V and J ends lost 4 bases and 1 base respectively, with 4 bases between them. The CDR3 DNA reads TGTGCCTGGACCTGGAACACCGGGGAGCTGTTTTTT. Protein: CAWTWNTGELFF.

This rearrangement joins TRBV21-1 to TRBJ2-7; TRBD2 reflects the table's D call only, with no check against the DNA. TRBV21-1 is recorded as a pseudogene. The CDR3 is 18 amino acids. DNA of the CDR3: TGTGCCAGCAGCAAAAAAAGGCGAGGGTGGGGGACTTCCTACGAGCAGTACTTC. Residues: CASSKKRRGWGTSYEQYF.

The chain has TRBV15 and TRBJ2-7; D is unresolved. There are 13 residues in the CDR3. CDR1 and CDR2 from the germline V gene are LNHNV and YYDKDF (reference sequence). V was clipped by 1 base and J by 2 bases, with 6 bases between them. CDR3 nucleotide sequence: TGTGCCACCAGCAGAGTGGCAGCCTACGAGCAGTACTTC. This codes for CATSRVAAYEQYF.

This clone was recorded only once. This CDR3 is CASRIWEGVTTEAFF. The CDR3 DNA reads TGCGCCAGCAGGATTTGGGAAGGGGTGACGACTGAAGCTTTCTTT. The rearrangement uses TRBV10-2 and TRBJ1-1; weak D call: TRBD1 (5 bases). The length of the CDR3 is 15 residues. The germline gives CDR1 WSHSY, CDR2 SAAADI. Trimming took off 6 bases at V and 5 bases at J, with 19 bases between the two ends.

CDR3 in DNA: TGCGCCAGCAGACTGAGGCGGGGGAGTAACAATGAGCAGTTCTTC. It codes for CASRLRRGSNNEQFF. This chain links TRBV5-1 with TRBJ2-1, with 7 bases lining up with TRBD2. CDR1 SGHRS and CDR2 YFSETQ come from the germline V gene. V gave up 5 bases and J gave up 5 bases; unmatched junction bases: 10. The length of the CDR3 is 15 residues. The full variable domain, with the rest looked up from reference TRBV5-1 and TRBJ2-1, is KAGVTQTPRYLIKTRGQQVTLSCSPISGHRSVSWYQQTPGQGLQFLFEYFSETQRNKGNFPGRFSGRQFSNSRSEMNVSTLELGDSALYLCASRLRRGSNNEQFFGPGTRLTVL.

The chain is built from TRBV20-1 and TRBJ2-1; maybe TRBD2 (5 bases). Trimming stripped 3 bases from V and 10 bases from J, with 10 bases between. The CDR3 runs 11 residues. Germline V gene lookup returns CDR1 DFQATT and CDR2 SNEGSKA (reference sequence). The CDR3 protein is CSASLRAEQFF. The CDR3 DNA reads as TGCAGTGCTAGTTTGCGGGCCGAGCAGTTCTTC.

The chain couples TRBV5-8 to TRBJ2-6, with a tentative D call TRBD1 (5 bases). This CDR3 comprises 17 residues. Germline-derived CDR1 and CDR2 are SGHTS and YDEGEE. V lost 1 base and J lost 0, with 11 bases in between. The CDR3 here is CASSLILDNSGANVLTF. For the CDR3, the DNA is TGTGCCAGCAGCTTGATACTGGACAACTCTGGGGCCAACGTCCTGACTTTC.

The rearrangement uses TRBV5-1 and TRBJ2-7; 8 positions match TRBD1. Germline lookup yields CDR1 SGHRS and CDR2 YFSETQ. V dropped 4 bases and J dropped 2; count of bases not matched to a gene: 5. This CDR3 has 14 amino acids. CDR3 in amino acids: CASSRGQVTYEQYF. DNA for the CDR3: TGCGCCAGCAGCCGGGGACAGGTTACCTACGAGCAGTACTTC.